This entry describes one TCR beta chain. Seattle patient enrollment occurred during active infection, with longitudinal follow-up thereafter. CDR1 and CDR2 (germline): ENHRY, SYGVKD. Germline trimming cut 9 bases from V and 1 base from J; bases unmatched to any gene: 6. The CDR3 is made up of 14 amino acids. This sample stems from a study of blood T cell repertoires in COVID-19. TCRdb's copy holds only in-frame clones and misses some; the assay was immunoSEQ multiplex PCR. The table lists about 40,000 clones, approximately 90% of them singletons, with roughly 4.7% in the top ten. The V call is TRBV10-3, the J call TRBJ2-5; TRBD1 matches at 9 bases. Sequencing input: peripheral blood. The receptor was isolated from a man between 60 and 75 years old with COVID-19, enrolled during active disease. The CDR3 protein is CAIREQGAQETQYF. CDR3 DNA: TGTGCCATTAGGGAACAGGGGGCCCAAGAGACCCAGTACTTC.